The clone carrying this T cell receptor (beta chain) was seen many times. Its antigen is not identified. With iRepertoire HTBI primers and Arm-PCR of CDR3 regions, TCR beta libraries were built. TCRdb analysed the multiplex PCR reads with MiXCR anew, one entry per CDR3 protein. The sample has almost 450,000 distinct CDR3 sequences; approximately 16% are singletons. This entry is derived from a study of regulatory T cells in long-lasting Graves disease. Notes on the study in general: Limited sample numbers may have lowered accuracy.

V gave up 3 bases and J gave up 2 bases, with 8 bases separating them. The CDR3 is made up of 13 amino acids. The V gene's germline CDR1 is MNHEY and CDR2 SMNVEV (reference sequence). Indicated time point: newly diagnosed GD, antithyroid drugs for less than 3 months. Scientists built the TCR library using RNA that was extracted from PBMCs. The same specimen was also included in a second study, on T cells in Graves' hyperthyroidism and ophthalmopathy.

This receptor was obtained from a woman under 40 with Graves disease. The source material was peripheral blood mononuclear cells (PBMCs), sampled at new diagnosis, from a patient treated with antithyroid drugs. The chain carries TRBV27 and TRBJ2-7; D may be TRBD1 (6 bases). CDR3 sequence reads: CASSLNRAYEQYF. The CDR3 DNA is TGTGCCAGCAGTTTGAACAGGGCCTACGAGCAGTACTTC.